The present T cell receptor (beta chain) was sequenced within a study of vaccination effects on CD4 cells after COVID-19. Across the study: Two-dose BNT162b2 or mRNA-1273 vaccination was given to participants.

Libraries were prepared by immunoSEQ multiplex PCR; TCRdb keeps only in-frame clonotypes and omits some of them. In the table there are about 21,000 clones, roughly 73% of which are singletons. About this clone itself: Antigen specificity is unknown.

ViraFEST expansion of antigen-specific CD4+ T cells with viral peptide pools preceded sequencing. CD4+ T cell isolation took place after more than eight days of culture. Each vaccine recipient was nucleocapsid antibody negative and had no prior SARS-CoV-2 infection. IL-2 medium took the place of half the medium on both days 3 and 7. Study results and caveats: In the study, convalescent patients were few, and early post-infection timepoints were absent. Whether induced by infection or by vaccine, clones showed marked clonal contraction late after vaccination.

Germline V CDR1 and CDR2: SEHNR, FQNEAQ (reference sequence). The CDR3 is made up of 13 amino acids. Trimming pared 1 base from V and 3 bases from J, leaving 6 bases between. Specimen: CD4+ T cells from PBMCs cultured with HCoV-NL63 spike peptides, collected before COVID-19 vaccination. This receptor was identified in a human donor who received a COVID-19 vaccine. The chain carries TRBV7-9 and TRBJ1-1; no reliable D call. CDR3 coding DNA: TGTGCCAGCAGCTTAGTAGGTCACACTGAAGCTTTCTTT. Its protein product is CASSLVGHTEAFF. Together with reference TRBV7-9 and TRBJ1-1, the CDR3 gives the full variable domain: DTGVSQNPRHKITKRGQNVTFRCDPISEHNRLYWYRQTLGQGPEFLTYFQNEAQLEKSRLLSDRFSAERPKGSFSTLEIQRTEQGDSAMYLCASSLVGHTEAFFGQGTRLTVV.